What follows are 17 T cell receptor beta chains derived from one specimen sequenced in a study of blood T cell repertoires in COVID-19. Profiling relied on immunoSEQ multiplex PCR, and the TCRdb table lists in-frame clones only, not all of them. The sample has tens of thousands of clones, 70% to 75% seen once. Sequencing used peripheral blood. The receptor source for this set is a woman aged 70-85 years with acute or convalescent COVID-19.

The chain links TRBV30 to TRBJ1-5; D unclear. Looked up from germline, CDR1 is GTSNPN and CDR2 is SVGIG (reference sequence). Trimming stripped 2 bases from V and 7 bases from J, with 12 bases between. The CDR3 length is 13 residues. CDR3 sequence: CAWSQLPGQPQHF. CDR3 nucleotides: TGTGCCTGGAGTCAATTACCGGGACAGCCCCAGCATTTT. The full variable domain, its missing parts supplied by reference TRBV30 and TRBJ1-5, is SQTIHQWPATLVQPVGSPLSLECTVEGTSNPNLYWYRQAAGRGLQLLFYSVGIGQISSEVPQNLSASRPQDRQFILSSKKLLLSDSGFYLCAWSQLPGQPQHFGDGTRLSIL.

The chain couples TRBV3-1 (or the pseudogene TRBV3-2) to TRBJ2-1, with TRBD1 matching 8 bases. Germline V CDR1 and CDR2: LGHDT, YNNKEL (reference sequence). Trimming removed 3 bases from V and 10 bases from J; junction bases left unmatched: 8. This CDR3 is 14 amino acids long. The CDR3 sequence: CASSHRTGLWEQFF. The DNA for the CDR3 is TGTGCCAGCAGCCACCGGACAGGGCTTTGGGAGCAGTTCTTC.

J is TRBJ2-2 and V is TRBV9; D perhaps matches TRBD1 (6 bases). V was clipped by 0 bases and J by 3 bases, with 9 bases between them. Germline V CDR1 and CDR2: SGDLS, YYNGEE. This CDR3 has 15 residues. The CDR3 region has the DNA TGTGCCAGCAGCGTAGCGCCAGGGGACACCGGGGAGCTGTTTTTT. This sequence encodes CASSVAPGDTGELFF.

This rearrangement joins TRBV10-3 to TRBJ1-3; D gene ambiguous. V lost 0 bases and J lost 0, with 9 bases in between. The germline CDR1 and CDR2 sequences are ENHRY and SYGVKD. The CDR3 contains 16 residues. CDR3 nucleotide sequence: TGTGCCATCAGTGAGTCGCGGGGAGGCTCTGGAAACACCATATATTTT. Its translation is CAISESRGGSGNTIYF.

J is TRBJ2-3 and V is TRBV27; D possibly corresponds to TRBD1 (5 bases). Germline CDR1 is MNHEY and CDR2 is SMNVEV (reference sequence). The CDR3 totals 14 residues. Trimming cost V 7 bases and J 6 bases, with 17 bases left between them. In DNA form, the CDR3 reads TGTGCCAGCAATGGAAGGGGTATCAAGGATACGCAGTATTTT. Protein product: CASNGRGIKDTQYF.

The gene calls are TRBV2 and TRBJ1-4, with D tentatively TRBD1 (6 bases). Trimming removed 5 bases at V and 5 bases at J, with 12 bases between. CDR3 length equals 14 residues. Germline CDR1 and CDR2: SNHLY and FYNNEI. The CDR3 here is CASSRTALNEKLFF. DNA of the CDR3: TGTGCCAGCAGTCGGACAGCACTGAATGAAAAACTGTTTTTT.

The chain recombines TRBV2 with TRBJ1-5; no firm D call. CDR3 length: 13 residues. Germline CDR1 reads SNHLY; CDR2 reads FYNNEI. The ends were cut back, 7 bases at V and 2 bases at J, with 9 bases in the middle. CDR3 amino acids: CASTGEGNQPQHF. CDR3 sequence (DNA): TGTGCCAGCACCGGGGAGGGCAATCAGCCCCAGCATTTT.

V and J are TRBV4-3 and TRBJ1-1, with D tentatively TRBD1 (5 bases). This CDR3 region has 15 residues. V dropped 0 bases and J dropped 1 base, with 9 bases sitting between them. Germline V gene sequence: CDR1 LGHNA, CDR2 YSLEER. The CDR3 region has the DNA TGCGCCAGCAGCCAAGATGGGGCAGCGAACACTGAAGCTTTCTTT. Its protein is CASSQDGAANTEAFF.

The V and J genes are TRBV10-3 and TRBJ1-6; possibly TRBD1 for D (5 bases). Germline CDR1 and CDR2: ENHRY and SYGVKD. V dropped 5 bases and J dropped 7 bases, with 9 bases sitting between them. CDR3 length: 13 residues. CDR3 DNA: TGTGCCATCAGTCAGGGCCAAAATTCACCCCTCCACTTT. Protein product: CAISQGQNSPLHF.

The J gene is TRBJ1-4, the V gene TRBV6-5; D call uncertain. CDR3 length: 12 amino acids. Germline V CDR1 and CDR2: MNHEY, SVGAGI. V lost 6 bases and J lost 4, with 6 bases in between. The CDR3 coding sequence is TGTGCCAGCAGCCCGGTTAATGAAAAACTGTTTTTT. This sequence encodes CASSPVNEKLFF.

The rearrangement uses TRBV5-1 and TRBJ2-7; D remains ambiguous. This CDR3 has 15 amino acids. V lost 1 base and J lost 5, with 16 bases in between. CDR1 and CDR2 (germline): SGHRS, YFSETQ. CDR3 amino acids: CASSLSSVTAHEQYF. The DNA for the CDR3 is TGCGCCAGCAGCTTGAGCTCAGTCACAGCCCACGAGCAGTACTTC.

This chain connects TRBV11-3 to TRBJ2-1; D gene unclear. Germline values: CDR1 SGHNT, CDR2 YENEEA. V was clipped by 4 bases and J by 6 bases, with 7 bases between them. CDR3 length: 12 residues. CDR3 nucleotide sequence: TGTGCCAGCAGCTCGCCCGGCAATGAGCAGTTCTTC. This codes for CASSSPGNEQFF.

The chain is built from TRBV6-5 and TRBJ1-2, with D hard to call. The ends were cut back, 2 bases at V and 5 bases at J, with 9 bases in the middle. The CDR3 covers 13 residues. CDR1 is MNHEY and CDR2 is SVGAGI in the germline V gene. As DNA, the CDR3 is TGTGCCAGCAGTTACGAGGGCAGTTATGGCTACACCTTC. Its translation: CASSYEGSYGYTF.

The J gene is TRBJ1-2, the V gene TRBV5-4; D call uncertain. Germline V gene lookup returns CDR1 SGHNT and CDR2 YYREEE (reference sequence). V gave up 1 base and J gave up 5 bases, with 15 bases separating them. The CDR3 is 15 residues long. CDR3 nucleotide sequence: TGTGCCAGCAGCTTGTTACAGAAACTAGAGTATGGCTACACCTTC. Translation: CASSLLQKLEYGYTF.

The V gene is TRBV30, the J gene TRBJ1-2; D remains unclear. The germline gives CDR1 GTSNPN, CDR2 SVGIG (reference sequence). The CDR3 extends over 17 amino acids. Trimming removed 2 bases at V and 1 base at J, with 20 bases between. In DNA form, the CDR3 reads TGTGCCTGGAGTAGACGCGGGCCGTCAGCCCTTAACTATGGCTACACCTTC. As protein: CAWSRRGPSALNYGYTF.

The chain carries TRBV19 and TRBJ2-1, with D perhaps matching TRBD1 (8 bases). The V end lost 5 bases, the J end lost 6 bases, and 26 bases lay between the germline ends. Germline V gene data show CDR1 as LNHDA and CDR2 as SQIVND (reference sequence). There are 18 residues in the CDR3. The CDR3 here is CASSYPTGGTGYGNEQFF. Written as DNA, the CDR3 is TGTGCCAGTAGTTACCCCACCGGGGGGACAGGTTACGGCAATGAGCAGTTCTTC.

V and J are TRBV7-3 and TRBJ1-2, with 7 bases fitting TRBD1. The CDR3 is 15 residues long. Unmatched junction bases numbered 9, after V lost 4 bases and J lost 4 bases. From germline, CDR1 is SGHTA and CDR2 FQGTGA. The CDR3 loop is CASSSPGQNVYGYTF. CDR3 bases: TGTGCCAGCAGCTCCCCGGGACAGAATGTCTATGGCTACACCTTC.